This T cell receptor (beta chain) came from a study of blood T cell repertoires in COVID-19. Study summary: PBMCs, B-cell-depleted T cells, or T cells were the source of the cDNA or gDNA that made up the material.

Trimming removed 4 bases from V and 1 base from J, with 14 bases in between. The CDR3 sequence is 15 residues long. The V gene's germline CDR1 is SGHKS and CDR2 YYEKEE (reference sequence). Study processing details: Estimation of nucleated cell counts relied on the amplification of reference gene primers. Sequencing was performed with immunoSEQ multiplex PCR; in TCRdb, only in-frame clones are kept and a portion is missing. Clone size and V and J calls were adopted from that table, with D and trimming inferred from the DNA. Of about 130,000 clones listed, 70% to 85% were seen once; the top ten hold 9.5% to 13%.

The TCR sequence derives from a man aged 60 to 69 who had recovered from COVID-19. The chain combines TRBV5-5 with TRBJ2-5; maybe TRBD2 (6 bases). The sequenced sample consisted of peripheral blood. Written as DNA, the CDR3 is TGTGCCAGCAGCCTGGATTGGGGGGTCCAAGAGACCCAGTACTTC. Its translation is CASSLDWGVQETQYF.